This TCR beta chain was captured in a study of molecular identifiers for immune sequencing clone quantification. Study information: Naive CD8 RNA (around 20,000 or 100,000 cells) was divided into five aliquots, with four sequenced. Whole-study findings and limits: Underestimation of highly expanded clone sizes could arise where identical TCR molecules share a barcode.

MiXCR, run by TCRdb on the PCR reads, gives a single entry per CDR3 protein. The profile covers approximately 630,000 distinct CDR3 sequences, with around 25% appearing a single time and about 0.81% taken by the ten largest. In its sample, this clonotype was seen many times. What it binds is unknown. Germline V CDR1 and CDR2: LGHNA, YSLEER. The CDR3 loop spans 15 amino acids. The V end was cut by 0 bases, the J end by 2 bases, with 9 bases between. The chain uses TRBV4-3 and TRBJ2-3; unclear D gene. This receptor was taken from a human donor in good health. Some libraries in this study had Jurkat cell RNA spiked in. Sequences were obtained from naive CD8+ T cells from blood, with Jurkat cell RNA spiked in. Subset noted: FACS-sorted CD8+CD4-CCR7+CD45RA+ naive T cells. The CDR3 DNA follows: TGCGCCAGCAGCCAAGATTTAGACAACACAGATACGCAGTATTTT. Amino acids: CASSQDLDNTDTQYF.